Below are 30 T cell receptor beta chains sequenced from a single sample in a study of cytomegalovirus exposure and HLA in healthy donors. The PCR contained 60 Vbeta and 13 Jbeta primers. TCRdb keeps only in-frame clones here, not all; method: immunoSEQ multiplex PCR. The table records about 140,000 clones, around 75% of them present only once. The specimen sequenced was PBMCs. The receptors derive from a female donor in good health and CMV-seronegative.

The table lists this clone with a count of one. This rearrangement joins TRBV6-6 to TRBJ2-1; D is uncertain. V lost 5 bases to trimming and J lost 5 bases, with 7 bases between them. Germline assignment: CDR1 MNHNY and CDR2 SVGAGI (reference sequence). The CDR3 covers 12 residues. The CDR3 region is CASSLQHNEQFF. CDR3 sequence (DNA): TGTGCCAGCAGTCTACAGCACAATGAGCAGTTCTTC.

This sequence joins TRBV19 and TRBJ1-5, with D maybe TRBD1 (6 bases). Trimming left V 2 bases short and J 2 bases short, with 10 bases between. This CDR3 region has 15 residues. CDR1 is LNHDA, CDR2 SQIVND, per germline (reference sequence). The CDR3 protein is CASSIKEGGNQPQHF. CDR3 bases: TGTGCCAGTAGTATAAAAGAGGGGGGCAATCAGCCCCAGCATTTT.

This clone has only a few counts. This chain links TRBV9 with TRBJ2-7, with 15 bases matching TRBD2. Germline V gives CDR1 SGDLS, CDR2 YYNGEE. Losses at the gene ends were 3 bases for V and 5 bases for J; bases not matched to a gene: 3. The CDR3 has 15 residues. In DNA, the CDR3 is TGTGCCAGCAGCGCGGGACTAGCGGGAGGCCACGAGCAGTACTTC. Translated: CASSAGLAGGHEQYF. The full variable domain, with the rest looked up from reference TRBV9 and TRBJ2-7, is DSGVTQTPKHLITATGQRVTLRCSPRSGDLSVYWYQQSLDQGLQFLIQYYNGEERAKGNILERFSAQQFPDLHSELNLSSLELGDSALYFCASSAGLAGGHEQYFGPGTRLTVT.

This CDR3 is CAIANSVGQDPTNYGYTF. The CDR3 bases are TGTGCCATCGCCAACAGTGTGGGACAGGACCCAACTAACTATGGCTACACCTTC. The genes are TRBV10-3 and TRBJ1-2; TRBD1 agrees at 8 bases. CDR3 length: 18 amino acids. CDR1 and CDR2 (germline): ENHRY, SYGVKD. Germline trimming cut 8 bases from V and 0 bases from J; bases unmatched to any gene: 17.

The chain uses TRBV4-1 and TRBJ2-7; 15 positions agree with TRBD2. Germline CDR1 and CDR2: MGHRA and YSYEKL. V gave up 8 bases and J gave up 3 bases; unmatched junction bases: 5. This CDR3 spans 15 amino acids. The CDR3 reads CASAGLAGGLYEQYF. Written as DNA, the CDR3 is TGCGCCAGCGCGGGACTAGCGGGGGGTCTCTACGAGCAGTACTTC.

Comment on this clone: The junction differs from germline at one of its ends, possibly a read error. The chain employs TRBV5-1 and TRBJ2-7; TRBD2 agrees at 8 bases. The CDR3 totals 15 residues. Per germline, CDR1 SGHRS and CDR2 YFSETQ. The CDR3 nucleotides read TGCGCCAGCAGGTTGGAAGCGGGAGACAACTACGAGCAGTACTTC. Residues: CASRLEAGDNYEQYF.

Turning to this clone: This CDR3 is also generated by other DNA sequences in the sample. The chain joins TRBV12-5 to TRBJ2-5, with TRBD1 as a possible D gene (6 bases). V lost 0 bases to trimming and J lost 4 bases, with 12 bases between them. The CDR3 has 15 residues. Per the germline V gene, CDR1 is LGHNT and CDR2 is FRNRAP. CDR3 nucleotide sequence: TGTGCTAGTGGTTTGGTACTGGGGGACACAGAGACCCAGTACTTC. It codes for CASGLVLGDTETQYF.

This clone was seen only once. V and J are TRBV4-1 and TRBJ1-5; 9 bases are shared with TRBD1. V lost 3 bases and J lost 5; bases outside the gene matches: 8. CDR1 is MGHRA and CDR2 is YSYEKL in the germline V gene. This CDR3 has 16 residues. CDR3 amino acids: CASSHLGTGPDQPQHF. The CDR3 coding sequence is TGCGCCAGCAGCCATCTAGGGACAGGGCCCGATCAGCCCCAGCATTTT.

The chain is built from TRBV9 and TRBJ2-7, with TRBD2 matching 13 bases. Germline-derived CDR1 and CDR2 are SGDLS and YYNGEE. The ends lost 0 bases at V and 2 bases at J; junction bases unmatched: 14. CDR3 length: 20 residues. The CDR3 spells CASSVAPYSGTSGNTYEQYF. In nucleotides, the CDR3 is TGTGCCAGCAGCGTAGCCCCCTATTCCGGGACTAGCGGGAATACCTACGAGCAGTACTTC.

The rearrangement joins TRBV10-3 to TRBJ2-1, with 12 nucleotides matching TRBD2. The junction had 2 bases not matched to a gene; V was cut back by 0 bases and J by 5 bases. The CDR3 is 16 residues long. CDR1 and CDR2 (germline): ENHRY, SYGVKD. The CDR3 sequence: CAISESTSGSNNEQFF. The CDR3 DNA follows: TGTGCCATCAGTGAGTCGACTAGCGGGAGTAACAATGAGCAGTTCTTC.

This clone has only one observation. V is TRBV4-2 and J is TRBJ2-7; D is possibly TRBD2 (6 bases). The germline CDR1 and CDR2 sequences are LGHNA and YNFKEQ. With 3 bases removed from V and 3 bases from J, the gap between germline ends came to 15 bases. The CDR3 length is 15 residues. In DNA form, the CDR3 reads TGTGCCAGCAGCCAGGAGCTAGCGAGAGTCTACGAGCAGTACTTC. Its translation: CASSQELARVYEQYF.

V and J are TRBV9 and TRBJ2-6; 7 nucleotides agree with TRBD1. CDR3 length: 17 residues. Germline V gives CDR1 SGDLS, CDR2 YYNGEE. The trim removed 3 bases at V and 0 bases at J, leaving 6 bases unmatched. The CDR3 loop reads CASSADRQSSGANVLTF. DNA of the CDR3: TGTGCCAGCAGCGCGGACAGGCAGAGCTCTGGGGCCAACGTCCTGACTTTC. The full variable domain, rest sourced from reference TRBV9 and TRBJ2-6, is DSGVTQTPKHLITATGQRVTLRCSPRSGDLSVYWYQQSLDQGLQFLIQYYNGEERAKGNILERFSAQQFPDLHSELNLSSLELGDSALYFCASSADRQSSGANVLTFGAGSRLTVL.

This clone has more than one count but fewer than ten. The chain has TRBV10-3 and TRBJ2-2; maybe TRBD1 (6 bases). CDR1 is ENHRY and CDR2 is SYGVKD in the germline V gene. With 4 bases removed from V and 5 bases from J, the gap between germline ends came to 8 bases. The CDR3 is 13 amino acids. This chain's CDR3 is CAISGGGTGELFF. The CDR3 coding sequence is TGTGCCATCAGTGGAGGGGGAACCGGGGAGCTGTTTTTT.

CDR3 in DNA: TGTGCCAGCAGTCTTTCCGGTGTTGAAGCTTTCTTT. Residues: CASSLSGVEAFF. The chain recombines TRBV25-1 with TRBJ1-1; D remains ambiguous. CDR1 and CDR2 from the germline V gene are MGHDK and SYGVNS. V shed 5 bases and J shed 7 bases, with 11 bases lying between them. CDR3 size: 12 residues.

V is TRBV12-5 and J is TRBJ2-5; TRBD1 matches at 7 bases. The CDR3 has 14 residues. Germline assignment: CDR1 LGHNT and CDR2 FRNRAP. V shed 6 bases and J 2 bases; nucleotides not matched to a gene: 6. The CDR3 loop reads CASGQGTAQETQYF. CDR3 bases: TGTGCTAGTGGCCAGGGGACAGCTCAAGAGACCCAGTACTTC.

This clone was counted between two and nine times. J is TRBJ1-2 and V is TRBV5-6, with D possibly TRBD1 on 5 matching bases. CDR3 length equals 12 residues. Germline loops: CDR1 SGHDT, CDR2 YYEEEE. Trimming left V 7 bases short and J 8 bases short, with 15 bases between. This CDR3 reads CASRPAGKGYTF. CDR3 bases: TGTGCCAGCCGGCCGGCAGGGAAAGGCTACACCTTC.

On this clone: The junction and the germline gene differ at one end; a read error may be behind it. This chain connects TRBV2 to TRBJ2-7, with D possibly matching TRBD1 (5 bases). The germline V gene has CDR1 SNHLY and CDR2 FYNNEI. The CDR3 is made up of 13 amino acids. The CDR3 here is CASSHGQAYEQYF. In DNA, the CDR3 is TGTGCCAGCAGTCACGGACAAGCCTACGAGCAATACTTC.

V and J are TRBV6-5 and TRBJ1-1; a possible D gene is TRBD1 (6 bases). Germline CDR1 reads MNHEY; CDR2 reads SVGAGI. There are 13 residues in the CDR3. The V end was cut by 2 bases, the J end by 6 bases, with 10 bases between. The CDR3 here is CASSYEQGSEAFF. The CDR3 bases are TGTGCCAGCAGTTACGAACAGGGATCTGAAGCTTTCTTT.

The chain joins TRBV28 to TRBJ1-5; no definite D call. In germline, CDR1 is MDHEN, CDR2 SYDVKM. The CDR3 runs to 13 residues. V gave up 6 bases and J gave up 7 bases, with 13 bases separating them. In DNA form, the CDR3 reads TGTGCCAGCAGCCCACGAACGCGCCAGCCCCAGCATTTT. Its protein is CASSPRTRQPQHF. The full variable domain, in which reference TRBV28 and TRBJ1-5 provide the parts outside the CDR3, is DVKVTQSSRYLVKRTGEKVFLECVQDMDHENMFWYRQDPGLGLRLIYFSYDVKMKEKGDIPEGYSVSREKKERFSLILESASTNQTSMYLCASSPRTRQPQHFGDGTRLSIL.

This chain joins TRBV6-5 and TRBJ1-1; 8 nucleotides align to TRBD1. With 5 bases clipped from V and 5 bases from J, the junction kept 7 bases outside the gene matches. This CDR3 has 14 residues. Germline V gene data show CDR1 as MNHEY and CDR2 as SVGAGI. The CDR3 protein is CASSTGQGGTEAFF. CDR3 bases: TGTGCCAGCAGTACCGGACAGGGAGGTACTGAAGCTTTCTTT.

The J gene is TRBJ1-5, the V gene TRBV28; 8 bases align to TRBD1. CDR1 and CDR2 from the germline V gene are MDHEN and SYDVKM. The CDR3 contains 14 residues. The V segment lost 2 bases and the J segment 7 bases; nucleotides outside the gene matches: 4. CDR3 DNA: TGTGCCAGCAGTTTAGACAGGGGCCGGCAGCCCCAGCATTTT. Its protein product is CASSLDRGRQPQHF.

With respect to this clone: This CDR3 fails to terminate in the conserved phenylalanine or tryptophan, so it likely reflects a read error. The rearrangement links TRBV11-2 to TRBJ2-7, with 12 bases that match TRBD1. Germline CDR1 and CDR2: SGHAT and FQNNGV. This CDR3 spans 15 amino acids. Trimming cost V 4 bases and J 9 bases; bases outside gene matches: 10. DNA of the CDR3: TGTGCCAGCAGCTCCTCCCGGGACAGGGGGCTGGGGCAGTACCTC. Translating it yields CASSSSRDRGLGQYL.

V is TRBV27 and J is TRBJ1-5; TRBD1 might be the D (6 bases). Trimming took 2 bases from V and 2 from J, leaving 22 bases between them. CDR3 length: 19 residues. The germline gives CDR1 MNHEY, CDR2 SMNVEV (reference sequence). The CDR3 DNA reads as TGTGCCAGCAGTTTACGCCCGATGGGACCATCAGGGGGCAATCAGCCCCAGCATTTT. Its protein product is CASSLRPMGPSGGNQPQHF.

This chain links TRBV7-3 with TRBJ2-6, with 12 bases aligning to TRBD2. The CDR3 spans 17 residues. Germline trimming cut 6 bases from V and 1 base from J; bases unmatched to any gene: 4. The germline V gene encodes CDR1 SGHTA and CDR2 FQGTGA. In DNA, the CDR3 is TGTGCCAGCAGTCTAGCGGGAGGGCCTTCTGGGGCCAACGTCCTGACTTTC. It specifies CASSLAGGPSGANVLTF.

The chain couples TRBV6-5 to TRBJ2-1; 10 bases line up with TRBD2. Germline values: CDR1 MNHEY, CDR2 SVGAGI. The CDR3 length is 13 residues. The V segment lost 6 bases and the J segment 13 bases; nucleotides outside the gene matches: 9. The DNA for the CDR3 is TGTGCCAGCAGCCCATCCGGGACTAGCGCTCAGTTCTTC. Translation gives CASSPSGTSAQFF.

The V and J genes are TRBV5-1 and TRBJ2-1, with 11 nucleotides matching TRBD2. The V and J ends lost 3 bases and 1 base, in that order; junction bases with no gene match: 3. The CDR3 spans 16 residues. In germline, CDR1 is SGHRS, CDR2 YFSETQ. The CDR3 here is CASSWGLADSYNEQFF. In nucleotides, the CDR3 is TGCGCCAGCAGCTGGGGACTAGCGGATTCCTACAATGAGCAGTTCTTC.

The CDR3 region is CASSILADPYEQYF. The CDR3 coding sequence is TGTGCCAGCAGCATTTTAGCGGATCCCTACGAGCAGTACTTC. V is TRBV5-6 and J is TRBJ2-7; possibly TRBD2 for D (6 bases). This CDR3 is built from 14 residues. Germline V gene lookup returns CDR1 SGHDT and CDR2 YYEEEE. The V gene lost 4 bases and the J gene lost 2 bases, with 13 bases spanning the gap.

To note about this clone: Compared with germline, one end of the junction differs, possibly owing to a read error. The chain uses TRBV5-1 and TRBJ1-1; tentative D call: TRBD1 (5 bases). Germline CDR1 reads SGHRS; CDR2 reads YFSETQ. CDR3 length: 13 residues. This chain's CDR3 is CAGSSPGDTEAFF. The DNA of the CDR3 is TGCGCCGGCAGCTCCCCGGGGGACACTGAAGCTTTCTTT.

This clone was seen once. V gene TRBV11-2 combines with J gene TRBJ1-4; 7 nucleotides align to TRBD1. Germline loops: CDR1 SGHAT, CDR2 FQNNGV. CDR3 size: 16 residues. The trim removed 1 base at V and 4 bases at J, leaving 6 bases unmatched. CDR3: CASSLGSGTVNEKLFF. The CDR3 region has the DNA TGTGCCAGCAGCTTAGGGTCCGGGACAGTTAATGAAAAACTGTTTTTT.

This clone occurred once. The J gene is TRBJ2-2, the V gene TRBV5-1; D gene unclear. V lost 2 bases and J lost 6, with 5 bases in between. The CDR3 totals 12 residues. CDR1 and CDR2 (germline): SGHRS, YFSETQ. CDR3 DNA sequence: TGCGCCAGCAGCTTCTCCTCCGGGGAGCTGTTTTTT. This translates into CASSFSSGELFF. The variable domain in full, with the rest retrieved from reference TRBV5-1 and TRBJ2-2, is KAGVTQTPRYLIKTRGQQVTLSCSPISGHRSVSWYQQTPGQGLQFLFEYFSETQRNKGNFPGRFSGRQFSNSRSEMNVSTLELGDSALYLCASSFSSGELFFGEGSRLTVL.